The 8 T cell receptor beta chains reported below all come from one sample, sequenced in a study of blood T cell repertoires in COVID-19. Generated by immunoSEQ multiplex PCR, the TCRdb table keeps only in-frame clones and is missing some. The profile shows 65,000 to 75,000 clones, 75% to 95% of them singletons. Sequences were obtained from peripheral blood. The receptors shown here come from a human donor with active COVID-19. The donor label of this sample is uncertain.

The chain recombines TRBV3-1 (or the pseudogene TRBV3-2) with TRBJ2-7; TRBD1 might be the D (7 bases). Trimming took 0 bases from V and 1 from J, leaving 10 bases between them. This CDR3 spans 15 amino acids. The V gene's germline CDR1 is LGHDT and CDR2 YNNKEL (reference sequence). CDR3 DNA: TGTGCCAGCAGCCAAGAGGAGGGGGCTTCCTACGAGCAGTACTTC. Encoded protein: CASSQEEGASYEQYF.

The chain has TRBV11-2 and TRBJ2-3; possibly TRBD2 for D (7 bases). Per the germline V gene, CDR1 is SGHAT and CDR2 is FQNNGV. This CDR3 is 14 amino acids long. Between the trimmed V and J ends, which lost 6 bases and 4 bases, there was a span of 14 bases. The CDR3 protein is CASSGLGGPDTQYF. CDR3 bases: TGTGCCAGCAGTGGACTAGGGGGGCCAGATACGCAGTATTTT.

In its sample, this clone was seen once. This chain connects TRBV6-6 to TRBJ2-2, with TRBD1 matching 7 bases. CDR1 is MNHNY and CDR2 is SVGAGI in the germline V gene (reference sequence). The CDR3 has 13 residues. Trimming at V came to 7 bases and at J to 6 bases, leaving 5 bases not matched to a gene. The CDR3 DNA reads TGTGCCAGCAATGACAGGGTGCCCGGGGAGCTGTTTTTT. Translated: CASNDRVPGELFF.

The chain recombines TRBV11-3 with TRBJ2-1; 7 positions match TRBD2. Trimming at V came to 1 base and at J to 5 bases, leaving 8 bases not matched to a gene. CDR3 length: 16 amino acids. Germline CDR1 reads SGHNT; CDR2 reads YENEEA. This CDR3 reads CASSLVGTNPNNEQFF. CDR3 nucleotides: TGTGCCAGCAGCTTAGTGGGGACTAACCCTAACAATGAGCAGTTCTTC.

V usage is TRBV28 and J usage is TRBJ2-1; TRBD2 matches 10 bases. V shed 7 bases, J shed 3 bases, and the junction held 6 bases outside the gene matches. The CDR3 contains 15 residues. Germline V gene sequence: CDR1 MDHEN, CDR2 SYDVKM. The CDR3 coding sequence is TGTGCCAGCACCAATAGCGGGAGGATCTACAATGAGCAGTTCTTC. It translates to CASTNSGRIYNEQFF.

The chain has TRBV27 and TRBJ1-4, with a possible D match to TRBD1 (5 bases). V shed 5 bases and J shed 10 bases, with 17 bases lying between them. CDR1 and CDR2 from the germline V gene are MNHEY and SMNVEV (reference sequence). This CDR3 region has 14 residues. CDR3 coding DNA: TGTGCCAGCAGTCCGCAGGGTAGTATCGGAAAACTGTTTTTT. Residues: CASSPQGSIGKLFF. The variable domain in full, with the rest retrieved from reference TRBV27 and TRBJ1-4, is EAQVTQNPRYLITVTGKKLTVTCSQNMNHEYMSWYRQDPGLGLRQIYYSMNVEVTDKGDVPEGYKVSRKEKRNFPLILESPSPNQTSLYFCASSPQGSIGKLFFGSGTQLSVL.

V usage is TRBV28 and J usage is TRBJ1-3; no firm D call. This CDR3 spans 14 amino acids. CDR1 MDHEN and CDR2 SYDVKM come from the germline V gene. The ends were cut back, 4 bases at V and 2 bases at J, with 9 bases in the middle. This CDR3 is CASSSLIAGNTIYF. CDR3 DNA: TGTGCCAGCAGTTCTTTAATTGCTGGAAACACCATATATTTT.

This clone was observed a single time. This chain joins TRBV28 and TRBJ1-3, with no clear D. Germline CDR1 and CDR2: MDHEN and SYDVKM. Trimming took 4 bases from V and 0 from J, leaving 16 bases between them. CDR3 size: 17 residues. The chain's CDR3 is CASSSPGEKSSGNTIYF. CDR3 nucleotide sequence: TGTGCCAGCAGTTCCCCCGGGGAGAAAAGCTCTGGAAACACCATATATTTT.